Listed below are T cell receptor beta chains from one sample, sequenced in a study of blood T cell repertoires in COVID-19. Here immunoSEQ multiplex PCR was the method, and the copy in TCRdb shows in-frame clones only, minus some. The repertoire holds 110,000 or so clones, with about 83% as singletons. The sequencing input was peripheral blood. The receptors stem from a man in his 70s with acute or convalescent COVID-19. CDR3s include the opening cysteine and the closing phenylalanine or tryptophan. A D gene is named only where the DNA matches it firmly.

>TRBJ1-6|TRBV18|TRBD1
CASSPRDREDNSPLHF
>TRBJ2-7|TRBV13|-
CASSLRGYEQYF
>TRBJ2-3|TRBV7-8|TRBD2
CASSSAGLAGVIHTQYF
>TRBJ1-1|TRBV7-9|-
CASSLRGTVNTEAFF
>TRBJ2-1|TRBV3-1/TRBV3-2|TRBD2
CASSQGVVRDYIYNEQFF
>TRBJ2-7|TRBV5-6|-
CASSLGARGYEQYF
>TRBJ2-5|TRBV29-1|-
CSVQGSTAETQYF
>TRBJ1-4|TRBV27|-
CASSDRALATNEKLFF
>TRBJ1-2|TRBV5-4|TRBD1
CASSGQGLPYGYTF
>TRBJ2-3|TRBV2|TRBD1
CASSIRDRGTDTQYF
>TRBJ2-3|TRBV6-2/TRBV6-3|TRBD2
CASSYSSAGGPDTQYF
>TRBJ2-3|TRBV18|-
CASSPIPGAVDTQYF
>TRBJ1-4|TRBV10-3|TRBD1
CAISGGTGGPEKLFF
>TRBJ1-5|TRBV7-9|-
CASSLYNQPQHF
>TRBJ1-3|TRBV6-5|-
CASSYSLAAGNTIYF
>TRBJ1-2|TRBV19|-
CASSRTSADYGYTF
>TRBJ1-1|TRBV14|-
CASSQDRLGLINTEAFF
>TRBJ2-3|TRBV6-2/TRBV6-3|TRBD2
CASSYRRGVSTDTQYF
>TRBJ2-1|TRBV9|TRBD2
CASSEREGQYNEQFF
>TRBJ2-7|TRBV6-5|-
CASTLGGSTYEQYF
>TRBJ2-7|TRBV28|TRBD2
CASSLLAAYEQYF
>TRBJ2-7|TRBV12-3/TRBV12-4|TRBD1
CASSTGDYEQYF
>TRBJ2-7|TRBV28|TRBD1
CATKEQGAPYEQYF
>TRBJ2-7|TRBV28|-
CASSSPGYTEQYF
>TRBJ2-5|TRBV6-5|-
CASSLTGLETQYF
>TRBJ2-7|TRBV9|-
CASSVDSHSYEQYF
>TRBJ2-1|TRBV19|-
CASSRATSYNEQFF
>TRBJ1-5|TRBV6-5|-
CATQLNGQGGQPQHF
>TRBJ1-6|TRBV9|TRBD1
CASSAGTGGSVNNSPLHF
>TRBJ1-1|TRBV27|-
CASSGRGLEAFF
>TRBJ2-1|TRBV19|-
CASTNRDIFEGPPYNEQFF
>TRBJ2-2|TRBV11-2|-
CASSLELRWTGELFF
>TRBJ2-1|TRBV5-1|TRBD2
CASSLGAGGQNEQFF
>TRBJ2-6|TRBV7-3|-
CASSLSSSSGANVLTF
>TRBJ1-1|TRBV24-1|-
CATTRGAEAFF
>TRBJ2-5|TRBV3-1/TRBV3-2|TRBD2
CASSQYASGGETQYF
>TRBJ2-1|TRBV25-1|TRBD2
CASQVGGGSHNEQFF
>TRBJ2-1|TRBV5-1|TRBD2
CASSLGTSGLPYNEQFF
>TRBJ2-3|TRBV30|TRBD2
CAWSRGLAGADTQYF
>TRBJ1-5|TRBV19|-
CAIGGTQSNQPQHF